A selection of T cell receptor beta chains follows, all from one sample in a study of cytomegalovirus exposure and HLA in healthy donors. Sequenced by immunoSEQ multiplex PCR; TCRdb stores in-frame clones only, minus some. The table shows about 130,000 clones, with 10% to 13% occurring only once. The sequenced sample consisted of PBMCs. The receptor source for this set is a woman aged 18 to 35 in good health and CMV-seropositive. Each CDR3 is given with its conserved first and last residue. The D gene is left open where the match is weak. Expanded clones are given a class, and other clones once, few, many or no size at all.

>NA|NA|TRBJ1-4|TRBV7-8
CASSPTFWGGVDEKLFF
TGTGCCAGCAGCCCCACATTCTGGGGAGGAGTCGATGAAAAACTGTTTTTT
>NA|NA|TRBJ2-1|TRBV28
CASSTGLANEQFF
TGTGCCAGCAGCACCGGACTTGCGAATGAGCAGTTCTTC
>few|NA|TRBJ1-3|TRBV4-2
CASSQDRGPGNTIYF
TGTGCCAGCAGCCAAGATCGAGGCCCAGGAAACACCATATATTTT
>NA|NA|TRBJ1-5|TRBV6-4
CASRDRSPRSNQPQHF
TGTGCCAGCAGAGACCGGTCCCCGCGGAGCAATCAGCCCCAGCATTTT
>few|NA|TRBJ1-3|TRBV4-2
CASSQDLDTIYF
TGTGCCAGCAGCCAAGATCTTGACACCATATATTTT
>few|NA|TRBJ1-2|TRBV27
CASSLDYRDGYTF
TGTGCCAGCAGTTTAGATTACAGGGATGGCTACACCTTC
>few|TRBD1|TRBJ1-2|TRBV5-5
CASSASTGWDPYGYTF
TGTGCCAGCAGCGCTTCGACAGGGTGGGACCCCTATGGCTACACCTTC
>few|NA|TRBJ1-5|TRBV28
CASSLGGTQPQHF
TGTGCCAGCAGTTTGGGGGGTACTCAGCCCCAGCATTTT
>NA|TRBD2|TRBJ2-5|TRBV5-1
CASSLPMTSGSGETQYF
TGCGCCAGCAGCCTACCGATGACTAGCGGGAGTGGGGAGACCCAGTACTTC
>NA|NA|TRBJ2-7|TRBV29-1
CSVQTASYEQYF
TGCAGCGTGCAGACAGCCAGCTACGAGCAGTACTTC
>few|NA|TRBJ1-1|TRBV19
CASRIGQIGAEAFF
TGTGCCAGTAGGATCGGACAGATAGGGGCTGAAGCTTTCTTT
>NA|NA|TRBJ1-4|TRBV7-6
CASSLGPEKLFF
TGTGCCAGCAGCTTAGGGCCAGAAAAACTGTTTTTT
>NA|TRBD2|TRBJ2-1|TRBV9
CASKSQRESNEQFF
TGTGCCAGCAAGTCACAGCGGGAGTCGAATGAGCAGTTCTTC
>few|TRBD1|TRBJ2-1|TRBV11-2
CASSQPGQGAYNEQFF
TGTGCCAGCAGCCAACCCGGACAGGGAGCCTACAATGAGCAGTTCTTC
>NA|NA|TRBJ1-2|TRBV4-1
CASSQGAGRSRNYGYTF
TGCGCCAGCAGCCAAGGGGCTGGGCGATCGAGAAACTATGGCTACACCTTC
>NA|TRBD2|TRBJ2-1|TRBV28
CATATSGVNEQFF
TGTGCCACTGCGACTAGCGGGGTCAATGAGCAGTTCTTC
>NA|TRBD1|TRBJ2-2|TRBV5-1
CASSYSLGTGDTGELFF
TGCGCCAGCAGCTATTCCCTAGGGACAGGGGACACCGGGGAGCTGTTTTTT
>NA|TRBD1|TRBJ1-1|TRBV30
CAWSQGAGRMNTEAFF
TGTGCCTGGAGCCAGGGGGCAGGGAGGATGAACACTGAAGCTTTCTTT
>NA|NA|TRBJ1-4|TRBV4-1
CASSQDWRGGNEKLFF
TGCGCCAGCAGCCAAGATTGGAGGGGCGGAAATGAAAAACTGTTTTTT
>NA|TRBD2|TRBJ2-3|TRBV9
CASSFTSGLGDTQYF
TGTGCCAGCAGCTTCACTAGCGGCCTCGGTGATACGCAGTATTTT
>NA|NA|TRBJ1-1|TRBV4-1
CASSHFQFMNTEAFF
TGCGCCAGCAGCCATTTTCAGTTCATGAACACTGAAGCTTTCTTT
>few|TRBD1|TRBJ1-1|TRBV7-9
CASSFGDRGLEAFF
TGTGCCAGCAGCTTCGGGGACAGGGGCCTTGAAGCTTTCTTT
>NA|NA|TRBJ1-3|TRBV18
CASSPSVRGPGNTIYF
TGTGCCAGCTCACCCAGCGTCAGGGGACCTGGAAACACCATATATTTT
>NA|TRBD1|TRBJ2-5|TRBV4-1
CASSQEVTGGKTQYF
TGCGCCAGCAGCCAAGAAGTGACAGGGGGAAAGACCCAGTACTTC
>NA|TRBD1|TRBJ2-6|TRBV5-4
CASRPGTDFLSGANVLTF
TGTGCCAGCAGGCCCGGGACAGACTTTCTCTCTGGGGCCAACGTCCTGACTTTC
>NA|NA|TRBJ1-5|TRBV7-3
CASSPRGNQPQHF
TGTGCCAGCAGCCCCAGGGGAAATCAGCCCCAGCATTTT
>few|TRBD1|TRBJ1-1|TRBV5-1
CASSWGWDRGALNTEAFF
TGCGCCAGCAGCTGGGGTTGGGACAGGGGGGCATTGAACACTGAAGCTTTCTTT
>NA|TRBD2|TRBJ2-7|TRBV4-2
CASSQGGGSSYEQYF
TGTGCCAGCAGCCAAGGGGGGGGTAGTTCCTACGAGCAGTACTTC
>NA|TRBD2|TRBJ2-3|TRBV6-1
CASTSGTIPDTQYF
TGTGCCAGCACTTCCGGGACTATCCCAGATACGCAGTATTTT